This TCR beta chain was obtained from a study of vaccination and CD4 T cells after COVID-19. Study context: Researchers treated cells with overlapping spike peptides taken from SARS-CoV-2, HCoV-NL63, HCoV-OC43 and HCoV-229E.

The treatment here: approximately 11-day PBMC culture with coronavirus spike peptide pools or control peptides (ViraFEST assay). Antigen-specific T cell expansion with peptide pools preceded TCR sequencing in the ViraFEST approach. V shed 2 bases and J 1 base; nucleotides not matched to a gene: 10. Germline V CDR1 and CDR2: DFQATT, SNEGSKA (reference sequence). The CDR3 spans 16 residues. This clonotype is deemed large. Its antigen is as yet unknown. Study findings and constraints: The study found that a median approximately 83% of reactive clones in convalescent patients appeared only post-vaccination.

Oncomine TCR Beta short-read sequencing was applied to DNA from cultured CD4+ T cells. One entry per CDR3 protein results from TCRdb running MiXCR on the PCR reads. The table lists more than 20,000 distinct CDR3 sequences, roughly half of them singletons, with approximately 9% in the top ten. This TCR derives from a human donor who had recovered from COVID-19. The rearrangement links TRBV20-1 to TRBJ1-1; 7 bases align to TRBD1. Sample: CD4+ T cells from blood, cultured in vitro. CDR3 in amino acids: CSARSQGGLGNTEAFF. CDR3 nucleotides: TGCAGTGCTAGATCTCAGGGGGGTTTAGGGAACACTGAAGCTTTCTTT.